This T cell receptor beta chain stems from a study of cytomegalovirus exposure and HLA in healthy donors (dated by TCRdb to 2017 to 2019). Regarding the complete study: An earlier analysis of some 500 of the donors reported 250 to 300 Gb of sequence data and 117 million unique TCR beta sequences from roughly 200 million T cells. An earlier analysis of fewer than 700 of the donors applied high-throughput TCR beta sequencing to assess whether each TCR beta V gene segment acted as functional or pseudogenic. HLA typing covered class I and class II loci at four-digit resolution. A few DR-DQ haplotypes were handled as single units for association and clustering because linkage in the cohort was strong. The study profiled the T cell repertoires of under 850 subjects by immunosequencing and related them to cytomegalovirus serostatus. In a later genetic analysis, genome-wide SNP genotypes for about 55% of the 666 donors were used, and that subset was treated as a discovery cohort. The study aimed to test whether cataloging public T cell receptors could reveal signatures of past pathogen exposure. The study combined high-throughput TCR immunosequencing, statistical association of individual TCRs with disease status, and machine learning to predict cytomegalovirus infection status. The genetic ancestry cluster associated with self-reported Caucasian donors included around 76% of the roughly 380 genotyped donors. A later analysis re-analyzed previously published TCR beta repertoires from 666 donors and added high-resolution HLA genotyping to study TCR occurrence patterns. Among roughly 370 genotyped donors of the cohort, an average of roughly 240,000 unique TCR beta nucleotide sequences were sequenced per donor, around 20% of them non-productive. An early release that covered 500 to 800 HLA-typed donors contained 250 to 350 gigabases of sequencing data and tens of millions of unique TCR sequences. Along with the approximately 700-subject first cohort, a separate validation cohort of over a hundred different subjects was used. Donor age, sex, ethnicity and CMV serostatus were compiled together with the repertoire data. Typing coverage varied by locus: roughly 629-640 donors for A, B, C, DRB1 and DQB1; roughly 510 for DQA1; 606 for DPA1; fewer than 480 for DPB1. Every repertoire in the discovery cohort had been generated on one and the same sequencing platform. In the later analysis, no new phenotypic data were used to find candidate immune exposures; instead, reliance was placed on TCR beta sequences and their occurrence across donors.

The study at large found these results: V-gene and J-gene trimming of TCR beta chains was associated with a missense DCLRE1C variant in a later genetic analysis, and the association was replicated in an independent cohort. The authors suggested that the approach could potentially be generalized to other disease states and immunological phenotypes. In vitro tests confirmed that a few of the cytomegalovirus-associated TCR beta chains recognize cytomegalovirus antigens. Roughly uniform sequencing depth across donors was assumed in presence/absence analyses, although this assumption may not hold. Because counts were too low, some 16 rarely observed V segments, including chromosome 9 orphons, were excluded from the earlier analysis of 587 of the donors. In a later analysis, several top co-occurrence clusters were reported to appear linked to parvovirus B19, influenza, CMV and Epstein-Barr virus. A group of highly shared sequence variants was considered likely to be a technical artifact of the sequencing pipeline. Some IMGT-functional V segments, including TRBV6-2 and TRBV6-3, could not be told apart with the 87-base-pair reads, so those segments were excluded. Broadly in line with IMGT annotations, most TCR beta V segments showed up in productive rearrangements about 90% or about 30% of the time in an earlier analysis of about 500 of the donors. This cohort had only TCR beta chains sequenced, and the lack of alpha or paired-chain data limited which features could be detected. A later analysis found that TCR association rates varied across HLA loci, with DRB1 alleles showing the most associated TCRs and HLA-C alleles the fewest. Most TCR sequences were seen in very few donors, while some public TCRs were found in many individuals. The classifier was reported to diagnose cytomegalovirus status with high specificity and sensitivity in both the original cohort and the validation cohort. When HLA alleles, especially DR and DQ, strongly co-occurred, TCR associations were difficult to assign to individual alleles. A later analysis found that most CMV-associated TCR beta chains appeared HLA-restricted, with HLA associations seemingly driven largely by CMV exposure. Correlated functional status among segregating V segments might be attributable to linkage disequilibrium, but an unknown experimental factor could not be ruled out. According to a later genetic analysis, donors in an Asian-associated ancestry cluster had fewer N-insertions in productive TCRs than the approximately 650-donor mean. Because some donors lacked HLA typing at each locus, the association tests relied only on the typed subset. In a later analysis, HLA-associated TCR beta chains were found to be more clonally expanded and to have lower generation probabilities than equally common non-associated chains. A further reported finding was that TCR beta sequences accurately predicted the HLA-A and HLA-B alleles for most subjects in the first cohort. In the study, around 150 TCR beta chains were listed as associated with cytomegalovirus. CMV serostatus was the only immune exposure information available for the cohort. A later analysis associated roughly 17,000 TCR beta sequences with specific HLA alleles at a false discovery rate of 0.05.

The CDR1 and CDR2 encoded by the germline V gene (reference sequence) are DFQATT and SNEGSKA. The CDR3, cysteine through phenylalanine, is 10 amino acids long. The read is trimmed to its CDR3 DNA, 30 bases read in frame from base 1. V is shortened by 3 bases, J by 4 bases, and the region joining them spans 3 bases. Points on this clone: Its antigen is still unknown. Per-base qualities were not stored, and no clone one base away is much larger. The same CDR3 also results from other DNA sequences found in this sample.

Libraries were prepared through the immunoSEQ multiplex PCR assay. For the multiplex PCR, a mixture combining 60 forward primers for TCR Vbeta segments and 13 reverse primers for TCR Jbeta segments was used. Amplification of the CDR3 region of rearranged TCR beta genes was performed with a multiplex PCR assay on genomic DNA. The Illumina HiSeq System was used to sequence the amplified TCR beta libraries as 87-base-pair reads. On the authors' methods: Across the 670 or so repertoires, a later analysis counted 80 million or so unique TCR beta chains, roughly 11 million of which were shared by at least two donors. A nearest-neighbor algorithm error-corrected the raw reads and collapsed the reads into unique sequences, merging closely related sequences to remove PCR and sequencing errors. V, D and J gene segments were assigned by aligning CDR3 sequences to IMGT reference sequences. For a sequence to be retained, at least a six-nucleotide match to both a V gene segment and a J gene segment was required. A rearrangement counted as productive if the CDR3 had no stop codons and remained in frame with V and J, and every other rearrangement counted as non-productive. Following IMGT convention, CDR3 was defined as the stretch from the second conserved V-encoded cysteine up to the conserved J-encoded phenylalanine. The earlier analysis of about 570 of the donors excluded any sequence lacking an unambiguous match to a single V gene segment. An earlier analysis of approximately 590 of the donors classified V segments as functional when productive rearrangements were above 56.7% and as segregating when the standard deviation between donors was above 5%. To diagnose cytomegalovirus status from the catalog of TCR beta chain sequences, a statistical classification framework was built. In a later analysis, TCR nucleotide sequences were compared against IMGT/GENE-DB human TR gene sequences so that V and J genes could be assigned. Using the TCRdist pipeline, a later analysis assigned CDR3 sequences along with most-parsimonious VDJ recombination scenarios. A later analysis defined each TCR beta chain by its CDR3 amino acid sequence plus V-gene family, and excluded reads lacking a unique V-gene family. To address suspected cross-contamination and a sequencing artifact, a later analysis removed roughly 580 highly shared, low-generation-probability nucleotide sequences. For each public chain, a later analysis derived a clonal expansion index from normalized ranks of inferred template counts within each repertoire. A later analysis computed generation probabilities with a VDJ recombination model fitted to out-of-frame rearrangements, and checked the results against IGoR. In a later analysis, hypergeometric tests were used to score TCR-TCR, TCR-HLA and TCR-CMV co-occurrence, with a repertoire-size bias correction applied to TCR pairs. In a later analysis, false discovery rates were estimated by permuting HLA or CMV assignments 20 times. In a later analysis, co-occurring TCRs were grouped with DBSCAN, and TCRdist sequence similarity was added when clustering was performed within HLA-allele-positive subsets. Repertoires with fewer than 30,000 or more than 120,000 public chains were left out of co-occurrence clustering, as were about five repertoires with anomalous nucleotide sharing. TCRdb stores this immuneACCESS table with in-frame sequences only. Part of the clones is absent; in the studies checked, under half of the shortfall reflects unresolved V genes, and no reason is known for the rest. For V, J and clone size, that table is used; D and trimming come from the DNA. The sample has 110,000 to 150,000 clones on record, 60% to 75% of them singletons. Roughly 7.3% of the sample belongs to the ten largest clones.

The cohort consisted of 670 or so healthy bone marrow donors. Cohort members were all nominally healthy when sampled, although unrecorded immune exposures were likely present. The donor tested CMV seronegative and was one of the 352 seronegative cohort members. Every donor gave a peripheral blood sample, and the peripheral blood mononuclear cells from that sample were used for TCR beta sequencing. The Qiagen DNeasy Blood Extraction Kit was used to extract genomic DNA from the blood cell samples. This receptor was obtained from a man aged 25 to 40 in good health and CMV-seronegative. The sequencing input was PBMCs. The rearranged chain carries TRBV20-1 and TRBJ2-5; the D gene is not confidently resolved. The DNA reads as follows: TGCAGTGCTAGGAGAGAGACCCAGTACTTC. This codes for CSARRETQYF.